This T cell receptor (beta chain) was observed in a study of PD-1 blockade in mismatch repair-deficient tumors. For the study at large: Patients had about 13 mismatch repair-deficient cancer types and were previously treated and progressing.

PCR or immunohistochemistry showed mismatch repair deficiency in every enrolled patient. TCRs were sequenced from a few patients responding to pembrolizumab. The CDR3 has 13 amino acids. V was cut by 4 bases and J by 8 bases, with 14 bases left in between. The germline V gene encodes CDR1 SGHNT and CDR2 YENEEA. On this clone: The antigen is undetermined.

Broader study findings: Tumor-resident clones, often absent from pretreatment blood, expanded after pembrolizumab and then contracted.

The protocol was immunoSEQ multiplex PCR, while the TCRdb copy is restricted to in-frame clones and leaves out a portion. Among some 100,000 clones listed, roughly four fifths were seen once. The chain joins TRBV11-3 to TRBJ1-2; a weak D match, TRBD1 (6 bases). The material sequenced was peripheral blood, taken less than 37 weeks after starting pembrolizumab. The TCR was taken from an adult with mismatch repair-deficient cancer. The DNA for the CDR3 is TGTGCCAGCAGCTCGCAACAGGGACGAGGCTACACCTTC. It translates to CASSSQQGRGYTF.